This T cell receptor beta chain was obtained from a study of shared clonotypes between healthy human individuals. About the research overall: The study used three CD4 naive, three CD4 memory, two CD8 naive and one CD8 memory plate per donor. Findings of the study overall: Since donors were few, the genetic and exposure-history diversity represented was limited.

The length of the CDR3 is 15 residues. V was pared by 7 bases and J by 1 base, with 6 bases of the junction left unmatched. CDR1 and CDR2 (germline): MDHEN, SYDVKM. Only in-frame clones appear in the TCRdb table, and some are missing; sequencing was by immunoSEQ multiplex PCR. The table shows roughly 2,500,000 clones, with roughly 93% occurring only once. With respect to this clone: The antigen is not known.

The chain is built from TRBV28 and TRBJ2-7; 11 bases are a match to TRBD2. This clonotype was sampled from a young man in good health. Some clones in this sample may be carry-over from other donors' samples. Sequencing was performed on naive CD4+ T cells from PBMCs. Subset specified: CD45RA+ positively selected. The CDR3 is CASNSRTSGSYEQYF. The CDR3 DNA reads as TGTGCCAGCAATTCCCGGACTAGCGGGTCCTACGAGCAGTACTTC.